This entry concerns a single T cell receptor beta chain. This entry comes from a study of technical replicates of blood from a handful of donors. The repertoire was sequenced with immunoSEQ multiplex PCR; TCRdb's copy has only in-frame clones and lacks some. The sample has 91,000 or so clones; around 96% are singletons. The CDR3 is 16 residues long. The junction had 9 bases not matched to a gene; V was cut back by 6 bases and J by 1 base. From germline, CDR1 is MNHEY and CDR2 SMNVEV (reference sequence). Sequences were obtained from T cells isolated from PBMCs. This chain uses TRBV27 with TRBJ2-3; TRBD1 agrees at 8 bases. This TCR was recovered from a human donor in good health. CDR3 sequence reads: CASSLLPGQGTDTQYF. CDR3 bases: TGTGCCAGCAGCCTCCTTCCGGGACAGGGCACAGATACGCAGTATTTT.